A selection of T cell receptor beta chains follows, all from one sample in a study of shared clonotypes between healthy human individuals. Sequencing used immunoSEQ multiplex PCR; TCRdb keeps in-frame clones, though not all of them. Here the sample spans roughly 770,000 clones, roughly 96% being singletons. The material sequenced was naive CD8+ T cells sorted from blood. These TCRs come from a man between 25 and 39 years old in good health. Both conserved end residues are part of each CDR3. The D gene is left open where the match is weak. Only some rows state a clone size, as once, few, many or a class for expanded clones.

TGTGCCAGCAGCTCCTGGGGACAGGGGCTCCACGAGCAGTACTTC CASSSWGQGLHEQYF NA TRBV13 TRBD1 TRBJ2-7
TGTGCCAGCACCGACCTCCGCGGTAGCGGGGGCACCGGGGAGCTGTTTTTT CASTDLRGSGGTGELFF NA TRBV11-2 TRBD2 TRBJ2-2
TGTGCCAGCAGCTTAAAAGGGGATGAGCAGTTCTTC CASSLKGDEQFF NA TRBV7-9 NA TRBJ2-1
TGTGCCAGCAGCTTACGGCAGGGCGAAGAGACCCAGTACTTC CASSLRQGEETQYF NA TRBV11-3 NA TRBJ2-5
TGTGCCAGCAGCAAAGTTCTAGGACAGGGGATATACAATGAGCAGTTCTTC CASSKVLGQGIYNEQFF NA TRBV21-1 NA TRBJ2-1
TGTGCCAGCAGCTTAGAGCGGGGTAGCACAGATACGCAGTATTTT CASSLERGSTDTQYF NA TRBV7-9 TRBD2 TRBJ2-3
TGTGCCAGCAGTACCGGGACTAGCATATACGAGCAGTACTTC CASSTGTSIYEQYF NA TRBV28 TRBD2 TRBJ2-7
TGTGCCAGCAGTGAATCCCCTGAAACTAATGAAAAACTGTTTTTT CASSESPETNEKLFF NA TRBV6-1 NA TRBJ1-4
TGTGCCTGGCAAACGATCCACGAGCAGTACTTC CAWQTIHEQYF NA TRBV30 NA TRBJ2-7
TGTGCCAGCTCACTCATTAGGACTAGCGAGGACCCTTACAATGAGCAGTTCTTC CASSLIRTSEDPYNEQFF NA TRBV18 TRBD2 TRBJ2-1
TGTGCCTGGAGTGTACAGTTTGGGAGACAGCATAATGAAAAACTGTTTTTT CAWSVQFGRQHNEKLFF NA TRBV30 NA TRBJ1-4
TGCGCCAGCAGCGAGGGACTAGCGGGGACCTACGAGCAGTACTTC CASSEGLAGTYEQYF NA TRBV5-1 TRBD2 TRBJ2-7
TGTGCCAGCAGTTTAGCAGGTTCCTACGAGCAGTACTTC CASSLAGSYEQYF NA TRBV28 NA TRBJ2-7
TGTGCCAGCAGCTTAGACGGGAATGGCTACACCTTC CASSLDGNGYTF NA TRBV7-9 NA TRBJ1-2
TGTGCCAGCCAACCTGTTGGCGGAACCTACGAGCAGTACTTC CASQPVGGTYEQYF NA TRBV28 NA TRBJ2-7
TGTGCCAGCAGCCGTAGCGGGAGTCTCGAGCAGTACTTC CASSRSGSLEQYF once TRBV7-9 TRBD2 TRBJ2-7
TGCGCCAGCAGTGAGGCCTCTTTGGGGAACCCGGGCCCGACTTACGAGCAGTACTTC CASSEASLGNPGPTYEQYF NA TRBV10-2 NA TRBJ2-7
TGCGCCAGCAGCTATGACAGGCACAGCTCCTACGAGCAGTACTTC CASSYDRHSSYEQYF NA TRBV5-1 NA TRBJ2-7
TGTGCCAGCAGCACGGGACTTCCCTACGAGCAGTACTTC CASSTGLPYEQYF NA TRBV11-2 NA TRBJ2-7
TGTGCCATCAGTGAGGGCAGGGGGTTACAAGAGACCCAGTACTTC CAISEGRGLQETQYF NA TRBV10-3 TRBD1 TRBJ2-5
TGTGCCAGCAGTCCACCGCGGGGTGAGCAGTACTTC CASSPPRGEQYF NA TRBV27 NA TRBJ2-7
TGTGCCAGCCGTACGAATGAAGCTTTCTTT CASRTNEAFF NA TRBV2 NA TRBJ1-1
TGTGCCACACAGCCTAGATACCACGAGCAGTACTTC CATQPRYHEQYF NA TRBV2 NA TRBJ2-7
TGCGCCAGCAGCCAGCTTTGGGGTAGCGGGAGGCGGAACGAGCAGTACTTC CASSQLWGSGRRNEQYF NA TRBV4-1 TRBD2 TRBJ2-7
TGTGCCAGCAGCGGCCTGGGGGGCTACACCTTC CASSGLGGYTF NA TRBV9 NA TRBJ1-2
TGTGCCAGTAGTATTTGGGCGGAGGGGGCCAACGTCCTGACTTTC CASSIWAEGANVLTF NA TRBV19 NA TRBJ2-6
TGTGCCAGCAGCCCAGAAAGGGACAATGAGCAGTTCTTC CASSPERDNEQFF NA TRBV7-9 NA TRBJ2-1
TGTGCCAGCAGCTTAGCCGGGACTAGAAGCACAGATACGCAGTATTTT CASSLAGTRSTDTQYF NA TRBV7-6 TRBD2 TRBJ2-3
TGCGCCAGCAGCCAAGTAATTAGCGGGCCAGACAATGAGCAGTTCTTC CASSQVISGPDNEQFF NA TRBV4-1 TRBD2 TRBJ2-1
TGCGCCAGCAGCTTGGGGCCGGACTCCTGGGAGACCCAGTACTTC CASSLGPDSWETQYF NA TRBV5-1 NA TRBJ2-5
TGTGCCAGCAGCTTGGCCCGGAACTATGGCTACACCTTC CASSLARNYGYTF NA TRBV5-4 NA TRBJ1-2
TGTGCCAGCAGCTTAGTCCTGGGACACCAAGAGACCCAGTACTTC CASSLVLGHQETQYF NA TRBV7-9 NA TRBJ2-5
TGTGCCAGCAGCCAAGAAGCCGGGGATAGCAATCAGCCCCAGCATTTT CASSQEAGDSNQPQHF NA TRBV4-2 NA TRBJ1-5
TGTGCCAGCAGTTTCCCGGGGTCGTACAATGAGCAGTTCTTC CASSFPGSYNEQFF once TRBV27 NA TRBJ2-1
TGTGCCAGTAGTATCTCGGGCGCTAGCTTTCCCAATGAGCAGTTCTTC CASSISGASFPNEQFF NA TRBV19 NA TRBJ2-1
TGTGCCAGCAGCCAGGCGCGGGATGGCAATGAGCAGTTCTTC CASSQARDGNEQFF NA TRBV7-2 NA TRBJ2-1
TGTGCCAGCAGCTCGACAGCAACCTTCGGAAATGAGCAGTTCTTC CASSSTATFGNEQFF NA TRBV7-9 NA TRBJ2-1
TGTGCCAGCAGCTTCCGGGGAGGCACAGATACGCAGTATTTT CASSFRGGTDTQYF NA TRBV7-9 NA TRBJ2-3
TGTGCCTGGGCCGGGACCCCCTACTCTGGAAACACCATATATTTT CAWAGTPYSGNTIYF NA TRBV30 NA TRBJ1-3
TGTGCCAGCAGTCGGGAGCAGTACTTC CASSREQYF once TRBV6-1 NA TRBJ2-7